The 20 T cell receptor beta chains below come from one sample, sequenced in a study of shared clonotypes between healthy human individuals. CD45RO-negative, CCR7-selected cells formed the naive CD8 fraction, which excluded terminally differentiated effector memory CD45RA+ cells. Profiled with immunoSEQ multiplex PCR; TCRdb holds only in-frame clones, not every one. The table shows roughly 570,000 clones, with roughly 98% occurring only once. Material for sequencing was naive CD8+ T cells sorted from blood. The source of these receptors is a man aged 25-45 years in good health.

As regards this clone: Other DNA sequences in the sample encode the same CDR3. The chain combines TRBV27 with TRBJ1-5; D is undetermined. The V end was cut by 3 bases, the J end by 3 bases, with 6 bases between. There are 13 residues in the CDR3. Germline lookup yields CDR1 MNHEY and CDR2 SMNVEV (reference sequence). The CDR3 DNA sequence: TGTGCCAGCAGTTTTGGTGTCAATCAGCCCCAGCATTTT. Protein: CASSFGVNQPQHF.

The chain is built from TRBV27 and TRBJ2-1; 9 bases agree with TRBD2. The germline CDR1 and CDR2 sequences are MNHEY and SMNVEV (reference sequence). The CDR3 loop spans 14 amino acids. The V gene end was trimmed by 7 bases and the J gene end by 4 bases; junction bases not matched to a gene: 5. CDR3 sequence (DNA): TGTGCCAGCAAGGGACTAGCAGATTACAATGAGCAGTTCTTC. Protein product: CASKGLADYNEQFF.

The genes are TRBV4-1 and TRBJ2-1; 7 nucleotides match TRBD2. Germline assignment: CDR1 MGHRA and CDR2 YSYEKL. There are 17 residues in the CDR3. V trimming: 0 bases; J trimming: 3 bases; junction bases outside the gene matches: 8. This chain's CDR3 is CASSQELGLADYNEQFF. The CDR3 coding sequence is TGCGCCAGCAGCCAAGAGCTGGGGCTAGCGGACTACAATGAGCAGTTCTTC.

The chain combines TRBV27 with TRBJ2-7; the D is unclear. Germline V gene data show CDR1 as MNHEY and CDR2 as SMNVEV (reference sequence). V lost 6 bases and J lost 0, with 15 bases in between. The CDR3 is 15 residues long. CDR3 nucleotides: TGTGCCAGCAGCCCTTCGGCAGGTGGCTCCTACGAGCAGTACTTC. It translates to CASSPSAGGSYEQYF.

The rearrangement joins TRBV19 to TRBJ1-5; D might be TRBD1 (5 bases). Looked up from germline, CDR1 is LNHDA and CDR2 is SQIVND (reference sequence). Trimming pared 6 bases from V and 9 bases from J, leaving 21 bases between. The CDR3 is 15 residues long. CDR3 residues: CASSSTDSIVWPQHF. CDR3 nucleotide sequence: TGTGCCAGTAGCTCAACCGACAGTATCGTGTGGCCCCAGCATTTT.

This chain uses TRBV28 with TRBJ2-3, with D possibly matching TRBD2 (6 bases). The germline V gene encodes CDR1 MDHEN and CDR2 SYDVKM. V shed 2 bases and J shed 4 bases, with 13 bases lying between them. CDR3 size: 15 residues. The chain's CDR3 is CASSLGWTKSDTQYF. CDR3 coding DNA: TGTGCCAGCAGTTTAGGCTGGACTAAATCAGATACGCAGTATTTT. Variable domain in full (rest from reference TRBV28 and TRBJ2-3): DVKVTQSSRYLVKRTGEKVFLECVQDMDHENMFWYRQDPGLGLRLIYFSYDVKMKEKGDIPEGYSVSREKKERFSLILESASTNQTSMYLCASSLGWTKSDTQYFGPGTRLTVL.

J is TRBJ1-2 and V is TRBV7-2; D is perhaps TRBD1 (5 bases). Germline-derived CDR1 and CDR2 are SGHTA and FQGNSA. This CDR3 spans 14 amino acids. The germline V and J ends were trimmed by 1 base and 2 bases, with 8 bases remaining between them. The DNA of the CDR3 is TGTGCCAGCAGCTTAGAAGACAGAAACTATGGCTACACCTTC. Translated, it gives CASSLEDRNYGYTF.

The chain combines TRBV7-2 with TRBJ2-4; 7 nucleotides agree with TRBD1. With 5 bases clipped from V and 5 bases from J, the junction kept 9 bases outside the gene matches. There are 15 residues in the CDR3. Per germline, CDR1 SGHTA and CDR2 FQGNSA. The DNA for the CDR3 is TGTGCCAGCAGCGTAGGGGGCTTTGGGGAAAACATTCAGTACTTC. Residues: CASSVGGFGENIQYF.

The CDR3 DNA reads TGCGCCAGCAGCCAAGAGTTACAGGGGTCCGACGAGCAGTACTTC. Translated: CASSQELQGSDEQYF. The V call is TRBV4-1, the J call TRBJ2-7; TRBD1 aligns across 7 bases. Looked up from germline, CDR1 is MGHRA and CDR2 is YSYEKL. Trimming cost V 0 bases and J 5 bases; bases outside gene matches: 7. The CDR3 runs 15 residues.

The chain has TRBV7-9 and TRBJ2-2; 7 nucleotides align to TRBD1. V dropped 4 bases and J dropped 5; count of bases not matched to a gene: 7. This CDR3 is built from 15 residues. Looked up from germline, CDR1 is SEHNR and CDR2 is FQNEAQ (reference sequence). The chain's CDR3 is CASSSRDSLTGELFF. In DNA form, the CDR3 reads TGTGCCAGCAGCTCCCGGGACAGTCTTACCGGGGAGCTGTTTTTT.

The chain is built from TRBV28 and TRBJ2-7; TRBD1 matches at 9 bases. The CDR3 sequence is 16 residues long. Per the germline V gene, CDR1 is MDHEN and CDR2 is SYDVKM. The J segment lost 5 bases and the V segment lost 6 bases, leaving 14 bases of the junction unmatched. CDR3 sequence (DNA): TGTGCCAGCAGACCTCAGGTCCGGGACAGGGAAGACGAGCAGTACTTC. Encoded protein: CASRPQVRDREDEQYF.

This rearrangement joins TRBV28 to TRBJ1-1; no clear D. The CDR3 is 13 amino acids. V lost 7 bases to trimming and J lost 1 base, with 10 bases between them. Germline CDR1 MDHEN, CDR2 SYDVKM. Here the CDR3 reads CASIIRENTEAFF. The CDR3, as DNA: TGTGCCAGCATCATCAGAGAGAACACTGAAGCTTTCTTT.

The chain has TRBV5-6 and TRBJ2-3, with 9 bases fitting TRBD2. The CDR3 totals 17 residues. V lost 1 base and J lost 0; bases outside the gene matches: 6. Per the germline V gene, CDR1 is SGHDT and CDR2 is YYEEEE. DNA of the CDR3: TGTGCCAGCAGCTTGCCGCCGGGACTAGCCAGCACAGATACGCAGTATTTT. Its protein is CASSLPPGLASTDTQYF.

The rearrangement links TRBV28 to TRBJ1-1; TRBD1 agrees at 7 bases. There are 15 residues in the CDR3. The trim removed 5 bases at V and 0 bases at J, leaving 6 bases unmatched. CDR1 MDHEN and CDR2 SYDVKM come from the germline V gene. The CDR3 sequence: CASSTDRRMNTEAFF. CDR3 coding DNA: TGTGCCAGCAGTACGGACAGGAGAATGAACACTGAAGCTTTCTTT.

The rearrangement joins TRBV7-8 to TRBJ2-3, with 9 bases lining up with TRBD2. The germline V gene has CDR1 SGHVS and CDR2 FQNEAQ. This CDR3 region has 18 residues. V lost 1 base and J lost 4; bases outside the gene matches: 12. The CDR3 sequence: CASSLGSSGTLPADTQYF. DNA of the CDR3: TGTGCCAGCAGCTTAGGCTCTAGCGGGACCCTTCCCGCAGATACGCAGTATTTT. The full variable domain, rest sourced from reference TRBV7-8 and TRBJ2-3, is GAGVSQSPRYKVAKRGQDVALRCDPISGHVSLFWYQQALGQGPEFLTYFQNEAQLDKSGLPSDRFFAERPEGSVSTLKIQRTQQEDSAVYLCASSLGSSGTLPADTQYFGPGTRLTVL.

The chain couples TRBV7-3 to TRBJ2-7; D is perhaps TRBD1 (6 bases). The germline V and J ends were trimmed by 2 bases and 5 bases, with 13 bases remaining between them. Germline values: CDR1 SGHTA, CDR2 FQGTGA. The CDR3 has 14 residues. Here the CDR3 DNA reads TGTGCCAGCAGCTTACAAGGGGGTATCGACGAGCAGTACTTC. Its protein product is CASSLQGGIDEQYF. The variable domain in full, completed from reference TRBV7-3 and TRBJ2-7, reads GAGVSQTPSNKVTEKGKYVELRCDPISGHTALYWYRQSLGQGPEFLIYFQGTGAADDSGLPNDRFFAVRPEGSVSTLKIQRTERGDSAVYLCASSLQGGIDEQYFGPGTRLTVT.

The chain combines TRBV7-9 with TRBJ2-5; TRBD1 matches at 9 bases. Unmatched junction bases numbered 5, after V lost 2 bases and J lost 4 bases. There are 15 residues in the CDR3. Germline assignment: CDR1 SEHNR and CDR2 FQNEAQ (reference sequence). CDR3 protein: CASSLWDRDGETQYF. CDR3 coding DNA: TGTGCCAGCAGCTTATGGGACAGGGATGGAGAGACCCAGTACTTC.

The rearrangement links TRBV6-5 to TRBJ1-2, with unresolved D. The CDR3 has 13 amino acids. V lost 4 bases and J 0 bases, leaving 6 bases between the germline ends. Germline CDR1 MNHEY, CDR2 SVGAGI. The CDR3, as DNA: TGTGCCAGCAGTTTAAGGTCTAACTATGGCTACACCTTC. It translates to CASSLRSNYGYTF.

The CDR3 nucleotides read TGTGCCAGTAGTCCGGGACACCTATACAATGAGCAGTTCTTC. Its translation: CASSPGHLYNEQFF. The J gene is TRBJ2-1, the V gene TRBV7-9; D possibly corresponds to TRBD1 (6 bases). This CDR3 contains 14 residues. V was pared by 9 bases and J by 4 bases, with 16 bases between. Germline CDR1 is SEHNR and CDR2 is FQNEAQ (reference sequence).

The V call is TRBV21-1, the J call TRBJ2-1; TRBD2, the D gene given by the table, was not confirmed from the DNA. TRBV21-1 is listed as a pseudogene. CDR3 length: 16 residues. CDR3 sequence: CASNVVGTPVPGEQFF. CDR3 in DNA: TGTGCCAGCAACGTTGTCGGGACTCCAGTCCCTGGGGAGCAGTTCTTC.